This entry describes one TCR beta chain. Germline V gene data show CDR1 as ENHRY and CDR2 as SYGVKD. This CDR3 region has 12 residues. V was clipped by 6 bases and J by 9 bases, with 12 bases between them. These data belong to a study of blood T cell repertoires in COVID-19. TCRdb keeps only in-frame clones here, not all; method: immunoSEQ multiplex PCR. The top ten clones hold 25% to 35% of a sample with over 60,000 clones, 77% of them seen once. Sequenced input: peripheral blood. V is TRBV10-3 and J is TRBJ2-1; D call uncertain. The TCR was taken from a human donor in a cohort sampled during active COVID-19. CDR3 DNA: TGTGCCATCAGCGTTAGCCTCGGTGAGCAGTTCTTC. Its translation: CAISVSLGEQFF.